The sequence of this TCR beta chain was determined in a study of blood T cell repertoires in COVID-19. The overall study: The cDNA or gDNA used as material had been derived from T cells, B-cell-depleted T cells, or PBMCs.

With 4 bases removed from V and 0 bases from J, the gap between germline ends came to 16 bases. This CDR3 contains 16 residues. From germline, CDR1 is MNHNS and CDR2 SASEGT. Assay: immunoSEQ multiplex PCR; the TCRdb copy retains only in-frame clones and omits some. The sample lists 40,000 to 50,000 clones, around 90% occurring once. The chain uses TRBV6-1 and TRBJ2-7; D is ambiguous. The origin of this receptor is a man aged 55 to 70 with acute or convalescent COVID-19. Sequenced material: peripheral blood. CDR3 region: CASSARLKSPSYEQYF. Here the CDR3 DNA reads TGTGCCAGCAGTGCCAGACTGAAGTCACCCTCCTACGAGCAGTACTTC.